Sequencing of this TCR beta chain was carried out in a study of long-term antiretroviral therapy in people with HIV. This CDR3 is 13 amino acids long. V gave up 4 bases and J gave up 7 bases, with 8 bases separating them. Germline assignment: CDR1 SNHLY and CDR2 FYNNEI. Running of the v3.0 immunoSEQ assay took place at survey level. Produced via immunoSEQ multiplex PCR; TCRdb's table is partial and in-frame only. Among around 20,000 clones listed, about 81% were seen once. The material was unsorted PBMCs, obtained 0.3 years after starting antiretroviral therapy. The receptor was derived from a woman in her forties or fifties with HIV. The J gene is TRBJ1-6, the V gene TRBV2, with TRBD1 as a possible D gene (5 bases). Here the CDR3 DNA reads TGTGCCAGCAGTGCACAGGAGAATTCACCCCTCCACTTT. This translates into CASSAQENSPLHF. The whole variable domain, filled in from reference TRBV2 and TRBJ1-6, reads EPEVTQTPSHQVTQMGQEVILRCVPISNHLYFYWYRQILGQKVEFLVSFYNNEISEKSEIFDDQFSVERPDGSNFTLKIRSTKLEDSAMYFCASSAQENSPLHFGNGTRLTVT.